One and the same sample provided the 28 T cell receptor beta chains below, sequenced in a study of T cells in Graves' hyperthyroidism and ophthalmopathy. Template material for amplifying TCR beta CDR3 regions consisted of RNA transcripts. HTBI primers were used for first-round RT-PCR of the TCR CDR3. One entry per CDR3 protein results from TCRdb running MiXCR on the multiplex PCR reads. The sample holds about 320,000 distinct CDR3 sequences, roughly 17% seen once. What was sequenced was blood. Every receptor here comes from a man aged 25 to 45 with Graves' hyperthyroidism.

This clonotype was picked up many times. This rearrangement joins TRBV5-1 to TRBJ2-3, with a possible D match to TRBD2 (5 bases). V lost 0 bases to trimming and J lost 0 bases, with 11 bases between them. Germline CDR1 SGHRS, CDR2 YFSETQ. The length of the CDR3 is 16 residues. CDR3 sequence reads: CASSLDRDPSTDTQYF. The CDR3 DNA is TGCGCCAGCAGCTTGGATCGGGATCCTAGCACAGATACGCAGTATTTT. Looking up the rest from reference TRBV5-1 and TRBJ2-3 gives the full variable domain: KAGVTQTPRYLIKTRGQQVTLSCSPISGHRSVSWYQQTPGQGLQFLFEYFSETQRNKGNFPGRFSGRQFSNSRSEMNVSTLELGDSALYLCASSLDRDPSTDTQYFGPGTRLTVL.

This rearrangement joins TRBV4-1 to TRBJ1-2, with D unclear. CDR3 length: 16 residues. Germline values: CDR1 MGHRA, CDR2 YSYEKL. Trimming took 3 bases from V and 1 from J, leaving 15 bases between them. CDR3 residues: CASSHPLERHNYGYTF. CDR3 nucleotide sequence: TGCGCCAGCAGCCATCCCTTAGAGCGGCATAACTATGGCTACACCTTC.

This clonotype has a count of ten or more. The chain combines TRBV24-1 with TRBJ2-5; TRBD2 matches at 9 bases. There are 15 residues in the CDR3. The V and J ends lost 2 bases and 2 bases, in that order; junction bases with no gene match: 2. The germline gives CDR1 KGHDR, CDR2 SFDVKD. CDR3 sequence: CATSDWTSEQETQYF. In nucleotides, the CDR3 is TGTGCCACCAGTGATTGGACTAGCGAGCAAGAGACCCAGTACTTC.

There are many counts of this clonotype. The V and J genes are TRBV11-2 and TRBJ2-2; TRBD2 might be the D (5 bases). The CDR3 has 16 residues. V lost 6 bases to trimming and J lost 5 bases, with 19 bases between them. CDR1 is SGHAT, CDR2 FQNNGV, per germline. The CDR3 loop reads CASRRPGGGGTGELFF. CDR3 coding DNA: TGTGCCAGCAGGCGCCCCGGCGGAGGTGGGACCGGGGAGCTGTTTTTT.

This clonotype was detected a few times. The chain links TRBV5-1 to TRBJ2-5, with D perhaps matching TRBD1 (7 bases). The CDR3 is made up of 17 amino acids. The germline CDR1 and CDR2 sequences are SGHRS and YFSETQ. Trimming took off 3 bases at V and 2 bases at J, with 20 bases between the two ends. CDR3 sequence: CASSSNFGGTVQETQYF. The CDR3 nucleotides are TGCGCCAGCAGCTCCAACTTTGGGGGGACAGTTCAAGAGACCCAGTACTTC.

This clonotype was observed many times. The chain carries TRBV20-1 and TRBJ2-7, with TRBD2 matching 7 bases. CDR3 length equals 15 residues. The V segment lost 6 bases and the J segment 0 bases; nucleotides outside the gene matches: 11. Germline V gives CDR1 DFQATT, CDR2 SNEGSKA (reference sequence). The CDR3 DNA follows: TGCAGTGCCACGAGCGGGGTGGGGGACTCCTACGAGCAGTACTTC. Protein product: CSATSGVGDSYEQYF.

V usage is TRBV12-3 or TRBV12-4 and J usage is TRBJ2-1; 12 positions match TRBD2. V was pared by 5 bases and J by 9 bases, with 5 bases of the junction left unmatched. This CDR3 comprises 14 residues. The CDR3 DNA follows: TGTGCCAGCAGTCGGACTAGCGGGACTTCTGAGCAGTTCTTC. The encoded protein is CASSRTSGTSEQFF.

Ten or more counts support this clonotype. This chain joins TRBV2 and TRBJ1-4, with a tentative D call TRBD1 (5 bases). The CDR3 has 12 amino acids. The germline gives CDR1 SNHLY, CDR2 FYNNEI. V gave up 6 bases and J gave up 8 bases, with 10 bases separating them. The CDR3 nucleotides are TGTGCCAGCAGGGACGACAGCGAAAAACTGTTTTTT. Protein product: CASRDDSEKLFF.

This clonotype was recorded a few times. With a much larger clone just one base away, this may be a read error. This chain uses TRBV11-2 with TRBJ2-5; 7 positions agree with TRBD1. V dropped 7 bases and J dropped 5; count of bases not matched to a gene: 16. Germline CDR1 is SGHAT and CDR2 is FQNNGV. The CDR3 is made up of 16 amino acids. CDR3 in DNA: TGTGCCAGCAACCCAGGACAGGTTCCGAGTAGGGAGACCCAGTACTTC. Protein product: CASNPGQVPSRETQYF.

The chain recombines TRBV10-1 with TRBJ2-1, with 13 bases that match TRBD2. With 8 bases clipped from V and 13 bases from J, the junction kept 5 bases outside the gene matches. The germline gives CDR1 WNHNN, CDR2 SYGVQD (reference sequence). The CDR3 runs to 12 residues. CDR3 loop: CASSVGLAGQFF. As DNA, the CDR3 is TGCGCCAGCTCGGTGGGACTAGCGGGACAGTTCTTC.

This clonotype was counted only a few times. This chain connects TRBV24-1 to TRBJ2-1; 8 bases line up with TRBD1. The CDR3 is 15 amino acids. The V and J ends lost 3 bases and 9 bases, in that order; junction bases with no gene match: 9. Germline V CDR1 and CDR2: KGHDR, SFDVKD. The CDR3 DNA reads as TGTGCCACCAGTGATCGGACGACAGGGGTTGGTGAGCAGTTCTTC. Protein: CATSDRTTGVGEQFF.

This clonotype has a count of ten or more. This rearrangement joins TRBV24-1 to TRBJ2-7; the D gene is possibly TRBD1 (6 bases). This CDR3 comprises 16 residues. V was shortened by 2 bases and J by 3 bases, with 16 bases between the two germline ends. Germline assignment: CDR1 KGHDR and CDR2 SFDVKD. The CDR3 loop reads CATSDSWTEARYEQYF. CDR3 in DNA: TGTGCCACCAGTGATTCGTGGACAGAGGCTCGCTACGAGCAGTACTTC.

This clonotype was seen at least ten times. This chain links TRBV5-1 with TRBJ1-1; tentatively, D is TRBD1 (5 bases). V was trimmed by 3 bases and J by 1 base, leaving 10 bases between them. CDR3 length equals 14 residues. Germline V gene sequence: CDR1 SGHRS, CDR2 YFSETQ. CDR3 sequence: CASSSDTWNTEAFF. For the CDR3, the DNA is TGCGCCAGCAGCTCGGACACTTGGAACACTGAAGCTTTCTTT. Supplemented by reference TRBV5-1 and TRBJ1-1, the full variable domain reads KAGVTQTPRYLIKTRGQQVTLSCSPISGHRSVSWYQQTPGQGLQFLFEYFSETQRNKGNFPGRFSGRQFSNSRSEMNVSTLELGDSALYLCASSSDTWNTEAFFGQGTRLTVV.

The chain employs TRBV7-9 and TRBJ2-7; D is possibly TRBD1 (5 bases). Trimming left V 3 bases short and J 3 bases short, with 15 bases between. Germline V lookup: CDR1 SEHNR, CDR2 FQNEAQ (reference sequence). CDR3 length: 15 residues. CDR3 protein: CASSFGQGILYEQYF. The CDR3 region has the DNA TGTGCCAGCAGCTTCGGACAAGGGATACTCTACGAGCAGTACTTC.

The table lists this clonotype with many counts. The chain recombines TRBV3-1 with TRBJ2-3; a possible D gene is TRBD2 (5 bases). Trimming shortened V by 5 bases and J by 5 bases, and 5 bases separated the two germline ends. CDR1 is LGHDT and CDR2 is YNNKEL in the germline V gene (reference sequence). The CDR3 runs to 11 residues. For the CDR3, the DNA is TGTGCCAGCAGCGAGGGAGATACGCAGTATTTT. It translates to CASSEGDTQYF.

The sample holds many counts of this clonotype. The chain links TRBV6-1 to TRBJ2-1, with D hard to call. Trimming pared 6 bases from V and 4 bases from J, leaving 10 bases between. Germline V gene lookup returns CDR1 MNHNS and CDR2 SASEGT. CDR3 length: 13 amino acids. The CDR3 loop is CASRQPLYNEQFF. CDR3 nucleotides: TGTGCCAGCAGACAGCCATTATACAATGAGCAGTTCTTC.

This clonotype occurred many times. The chain has TRBV28 and TRBJ2-2; D gene uncertain. The V gene's germline CDR1 is MDHEN and CDR2 SYDVKM. CDR3 length: 13 residues. Trimming removed 8 bases from V and 1 base from J, with 8 bases in between. The DNA for the CDR3 is TGTGCCAGCTTGCCAGGGAACACCGGGGAGCTGTTTTTT. Amino acids: CASLPGNTGELFF.

This clonotype was seen many times. The rearrangement uses TRBV29-1 and TRBJ1-5; a possible D gene is TRBD1 (6 bases). The CDR3 extends over 13 amino acids. Germline V gives CDR1 SQVTM, CDR2 ANQGSEA. V lost 6 bases and J 0 bases, leaving 9 bases between the germline ends. The CDR3 DNA is TGCAGCGTCCGGGACAATAGCAATCAGCCCCAGCATTTT. Protein product: CSVRDNSNQPQHF.

The sample holds many counts of this clonotype. The chain links TRBV20-1 to TRBJ2-7; 9 bases agree with TRBD2. CDR1 and CDR2 (germline): DFQATT, SNEGSKA (reference sequence). This CDR3 spans 14 amino acids. The J segment lost 7 bases and the V segment lost 5 bases, leaving 12 bases of the junction unmatched. The CDR3 DNA sequence: TGCAGTGCTCGACCCTGGACTAGCGTGGATGAGCAGTACTTC. Translated: CSARPWTSVDEQYF.

This clonotype showed up many times. The chain has TRBV30 and TRBJ1-6, with D possibly being TRBD1 (5 bases). Germline V gives CDR1 GTSNPN, CDR2 SVGIG (reference sequence). There are 14 residues in the CDR3. V dropped 0 bases and J dropped 10 bases, with 13 bases sitting between them. In nucleotides, the CDR3 is TGTGCCTGGAGTGTCACAGGCTACGACTCACCCCTCCACTTT. It yields the protein CAWSVTGYDSPLHF.

Ten or more counts support this clonotype. The chain joins TRBV20-1 to TRBJ2-7; D is possibly TRBD1 (6 bases). CDR3 size: 15 residues. CDR1 and CDR2 from the germline V gene are DFQATT and SNEGSKA (reference sequence). V gave up 6 bases and J gave up 0 bases, with 18 bases separating them. Here the CDR3 reads CSATGPQGASYEQYF. CDR3 in DNA: TGCAGTGCGACAGGACCGCAGGGCGCCTCCTACGAGCAGTACTTC.

This clonotype has a handful of counts. The rearrangement uses TRBV6-1 and TRBJ1-2, with 9 bases fitting TRBD1. This CDR3 comprises 14 residues. The J segment lost 4 bases and the V segment lost 5 bases, leaving 5 bases of the junction unmatched. The germline V gene encodes CDR1 MNHNS and CDR2 SASEGT. As DNA, the CDR3 is TGTGCCAGCAGTACAGAGACAGGGGGCTATGGCTACACCTTC. Protein: CASSTETGGYGYTF.

The count of this clonotype is one. A read error is likely, as this CDR3 ends without the conserved phenylalanine or tryptophan. The chain has TRBV30 and TRBJ2-7, with D possibly being TRBD2 (6 bases). CDR3 length equals 13 residues. V lost 4 bases, J lost 1 base, and 11 bases lay in between. The germline gives CDR1 GTSNPN, CDR2 SVGIG (reference sequence). The DNA for the CDR3 is TGTGCCTGGACCCCGGGGGAATCCTACGAGCAGTACTCC. Its protein product is CAWTPGESYEQYS.

The chain employs TRBV29-1 and TRBJ1-2; D is unresolved. The ends were cut back, 6 bases at V and 1 base at J, with 6 bases in the middle. CDR1 is SQVTM and CDR2 is ANQGSEA in the germline V gene. The length of the CDR3 is 11 residues. The CDR3 sequence is CSVQVNYGYTF. Written as DNA, the CDR3 is TGCAGCGTGCAGGTTAACTATGGCTACACCTTC.

This clonotype has a count of ten or more. The gene calls are TRBV6-1 and TRBJ2-3, with 8 bases lining up with TRBD2. The CDR3 sequence is 13 residues long. J was trimmed by 5 bases and V by 6 bases; bases with no gene match: 4. Germline assignment: CDR1 MNHNS and CDR2 SASEGT. CDR3 sequence: CASSRTSRDTQYF. As DNA, the CDR3 is TGTGCCAGCAGCCGGACTAGCCGAGATACGCAGTATTTT.

This clonotype came up many times. The V and J genes are TRBV12-3 or TRBV12-4 and TRBJ1-1, with TRBD1 identical over 10 bases. The trim removed 5 bases at V and 6 bases at J, leaving 15 bases unmatched. CDR3 size: 17 residues. The CDR3 protein is CASSRTGGRYGVAEAFF. The CDR3 nucleotides are TGTGCCAGCAGTAGGACAGGGGGTCGGTACGGTGTGGCTGAAGCTTTCTTT.

This clonotype was seen repeatedly, ten times or more. The chain couples TRBV2 to TRBJ1-1, with D perhaps TRBD1 (6 bases). This CDR3 is 13 amino acids long. The V gene lost 4 bases and the J gene lost 4 bases, with 10 bases spanning the gap. The V gene's germline CDR1 is SNHLY and CDR2 FYNNEI. CDR3 protein: CASSVRQATEAFF. Here the CDR3 DNA reads TGTGCCAGCAGTGTAAGACAGGCCACTGAAGCTTTCTTT.

The CDR3 here is CASSSPRRGRGEKLFF. In DNA, the CDR3 is TGTGCCAGCAGTTCCCCCAGAAGGGGGCGAGGTGAAAAACTGTTTTTT. V is TRBV27 and J is TRBJ1-4; 7 bases map to TRBD1. Trimming removed 4 bases from V and 7 bases from J; junction bases left unmatched: 12. The CDR3 is made up of 16 amino acids. Per germline, CDR1 MNHEY and CDR2 SMNVEV (reference sequence).